A few counts support the clone carrying this T cell receptor beta chain. What it binds is not known. The data are from a study of T-cell memory formation after mild COVID-19. Across the study: Largely, TCR clusters stayed within a single donor. Overall study results and limits: Pre-infection memory carried some responding clones, suggesting that cross-reactive memory joined.

5'RACE primed at constant segments yielded TCR alpha and TCR beta cDNA libraries bearing sample barcodes and UMIs. TCRdb reprocessed the 5' RACE reads via MiXCR and lists one record per CDR3 protein. The data hold under 200,000 distinct CDR3 sequences, with around a third observed a single time. Germline V gene lookup returns CDR1 MGHRA and CDR2 YSYEKL. The CDR3 has 15 residues. Trimming shortened V by 4 bases and J by 3 bases, and 16 bases separated the two germline ends. This receptor was taken from an adult woman who had mild COVID-19 (a few samples of this study predate the infection). Cell type and time point are not known. This sequence joins TRBV4-1 and TRBJ2-7; D may be TRBD2 (7 bases). Sequencing was carried out using PBMCs or a T cell subset sorted from them (not recorded which). The CDR3 region has the DNA TGCGCCAGCAGCCTACAACGGGGGGCTGTCTACGAGCAGTACTTC. This encodes CASSLQRGAVYEQYF.